The 12 T cell receptor beta chains presented below share a single source sample, sequenced in a study of cytomegalovirus exposure and HLA in healthy donors. PCR used 60 Vbeta primers and 13 Jbeta primers. TCRdb keeps only in-frame clones here, not all; method: immunoSEQ multiplex PCR. The sample consists of approximately 150,000 clones, 68% of them appearing once. The sample taken for sequencing was PBMCs. The receptors were sampled from a woman aged 40 to 55 in good health and CMV-seropositive.

Only a few counts were recorded for this clone. The rearrangement links TRBV18 to TRBJ1-3; the D is unclear. V shed 7 bases and J shed 0 bases, with 19 bases lying between them. Per the germline V gene, CDR1 is KGHSH and CDR2 is LQKENI. This CDR3 is 17 amino acids long. DNA for the CDR3: TGTGCCAGCTACAGCGGCGGAAGCCAGGTCTCTGGAAACACCATATATTTT. Translated, it gives CASYSGGSQVSGNTIYF. Full variable domain (rest looked up from reference TRBV18 and TRBJ1-3): NAGVMQNPRHLVRRRGQEARLRCSPMKGHSHVYWYRQLPEEGLKFMVYLQKENIIDESGMPKERFSAEFPKEGPSILRIQQVVRGDSAAYFCASYSGGSQVSGNTIYFGEGSWLTVV.

V usage is TRBV6-5 and J usage is TRBJ2-7; TRBD1 is a possible D gene (6 bases). The CDR3 totals 14 residues. In germline, CDR1 is MNHEY, CDR2 SVGAGI. V lost 5 bases to trimming and J lost 3 bases, with 14 bases between them. CDR3 sequence reads: CASSTNRDNYEQYF. CDR3 nucleotides: TGTGCCAGCAGTACTAACCGGGACAACTACGAGCAGTACTTC.

The CDR3 bases are TGCAGCGCCGGAGGAGGAAGTCGGGGGAACACTGAAGCTTTCTTT. This translates into CSAGGGSRGNTEAFF. The chain recombines TRBV29-1 with TRBJ1-1; D unresolved. V lost 7 bases and J 1 base, leaving 19 bases between the germline ends. The CDR3 spans 15 residues. The germline gives CDR1 SQVTM, CDR2 ANQGSEA.

This clone was counted a single time. The chain is built from TRBV7-2 and TRBJ2-3; 10 nucleotides agree with TRBD2. The CDR3 contains 17 residues. Per the germline V gene, CDR1 is SGHTA and CDR2 is FQGNSA. V lost 4 bases and J lost 4; bases outside the gene matches: 11. The CDR3 protein is CASSYRFRTSGADTQYF. The CDR3 DNA sequence: TGTGCCAGCAGCTATAGATTCAGGACTAGCGGCGCAGATACGCAGTATTTT.

This sequence joins TRBV25-1 and TRBJ2-1, with 7 bases fitting TRBD2. V shed 1 base, J shed 3 bases, and the junction held 3 bases outside the gene matches. This CDR3 has 15 residues. Germline V lookup: CDR1 MGHDK, CDR2 SYGVNS. The CDR3 DNA is TGTGCCAGCAGTGAATCAGCTAGCGGCTACAATGAGCAGTTCTTC. Its protein product is CASSESASGYNEQFF. The whole variable domain, filled in from reference TRBV25-1 and TRBJ2-1, reads EADIYQTPRYLVIGTGKKITLECSQTMGHDKMYWYQQDPGMELHLIHYSYGVNSTEKGDLSSESTVSRIRTEHFPLTLESARPSHTSQYLCASSESASGYNEQFFGPGTRLTVL.

This clone has just one count. The chain uses TRBV15 and TRBJ2-7; 8 bases are shared with TRBD1. CDR3 length: 15 amino acids. The trim removed 4 bases at V and 0 bases at J, leaving 5 bases unmatched. Germline V CDR1 and CDR2: LNHNV, YYDKDF (reference sequence). DNA of the CDR3: TGTGCCACCAGCAAAGGACAGGGCCCCTCCTACGAGCAGTACTTC. Its translation: CATSKGQGPSYEQYF.

Points on this clone: Mismatch with germline at one junction end may stem from a read error. The rearrangement links TRBV7-9 to TRBJ2-5; no clear D. The CDR3 has 16 residues. Germline V gene data show CDR1 as SEHNR and CDR2 as FQNEAQ (reference sequence). As DNA, the CDR3 is TGTTCCAGCAGCTTACTTTACGACGAGAGAGGAGAGACCCAGTACTTC. Translation: CSSSLLYDERGETQYF.

The chain links TRBV9 to TRBJ2-3; D remains unclear. The CDR3 length is 14 residues. From germline, CDR1 is SGDLS and CDR2 YYNGEE. V lost 3 bases to trimming and J lost 0 bases, with 8 bases between them. The CDR3 DNA follows: TGTGCCAGCAGCGGCGAACTTAGCACAGATACGCAGTATTTT. Translation gives CASSGELSTDTQYF.

The rearrangement links TRBV28 to TRBJ1-5; D is perhaps TRBD1 (6 bases). Between the trimmed V and J ends, which lost 3 bases and 3 bases, there was a span of 15 bases. This CDR3 contains 16 residues. Germline V lookup: CDR1 MDHEN, CDR2 SYDVKM. This chain's CDR3 is CASSLLAGASNQPQHF. The CDR3 DNA reads TGTGCCAGCAGTTTGCTCGCAGGGGCTTCCAATCAGCCCCAGCATTTT.

The V call is TRBV5-1, the J call TRBJ1-5; 7 bases align to TRBD1. V was clipped by 3 bases and J by 6 bases; unmatched bases: 3. Germline CDR1 reads SGHRS; CDR2 reads YFSETQ. The CDR3 covers 13 residues. The CDR3, as DNA: TGCGCCAGCAGCTACAGGGGTGGTCAGCCCCAGCATTTT. The encoded protein is CASSYRGGQPQHF.

This chain uses TRBV19 with TRBJ2-5, with 8 bases lining up with TRBD2. Near its end, the DNA agrees better with TRBJ2-7, so the J call may be wrong. The germline CDR1 and CDR2 sequences are LNHDA and SQIVND (reference sequence). CDR3 length: 12 residues. CDR3 in amino acids: CASAGLAYEQYF. The CDR3 DNA is TGTGCCAGTGCGGGACTAGCCTACGAGCAGTACTTC.

The rearrangement uses TRBV2 and TRBJ1-4, with 11 bases matching TRBD1. The CDR3 has 17 amino acids. Per germline, CDR1 SNHLY and CDR2 FYNNEI. The J segment lost 8 bases and the V segment lost 8 bases, leaving 16 bases of the junction unmatched. CDR3 coding DNA: TGTGCCAGCTGCTGCCGGGACAGGGGGGTCGATTGGGAAAAACTGTTTTTT. As protein: CASCCRDRGVDWEKLFF. Filled out from reference TRBV2 and TRBJ1-4, the complete variable domain reads EPEVTQTPSHQVTQMGQEVILRCVPISNHLYFYWYRQILGQKVEFLVSFYNNEISEKSEIFDDQFSVERPDGSNFTLKIRSTKLEDSAMYFCASCCRDRGVDWEKLFFGSGTQLSVL.